The subject of this entry is one T cell receptor beta chain. Using immunoSEQ multiplex PCR, the repertoire was profiled, and TCRdb retains in-frame clones only, with some absent. The sample includes 65,000 or so clones, approximately 94% of them seen just once. Germline assignment: CDR1 MGHRA and CDR2 YSYEKL. The CDR3 totals 15 residues. The ends were cut back, 4 bases at V and 4 bases at J, with 13 bases in the middle. The data were obtained in a study of cytomegalovirus exposure and HLA in healthy donors. The chain recombines TRBV4-1 with TRBJ1-4; D is unclear. The sample taken for sequencing was PBMCs. The TCR sequence derives from a man younger than 35 in good health and CMV-seropositive. For the CDR3, the DNA is TGCGCCAGCAGCCGCCGACGGCGGTATAATGAAAAACTGTTTTTT. Amino acid sequence: CASSRRRRYNEKLFF.